This paragraph covers one T cell receptor beta chain sequence. Its antigen is currently unknown. This sample is part of a study of T-cell memory formation after mild COVID-19. Study-level background: Clustering of TCRs was largely donor specific.

The authors produced TCR alpha and TCR beta cDNA libraries with sample barcodes and UMIs by 5'RACE using constant-segment primers. One entry per CDR3 protein results from TCRdb running MiXCR on the 5' RACE reads. The sample lists 550,000 to 700,000 distinct CDR3 sequences; around a sixth were seen once. Study observations and caveats: Some clones that responded turned up in pre-infection memory, which suggests that cross-reactive memory joined in.

Sample: PBMCs or a T cell subset sorted from them (not recorded which). This TCR came from an adult woman who had mild COVID-19 (a few samples of this study predate the infection). Cell type and time point are not known.

As DNA, the CDR3 is TGTGCCAGCAGCTTCTTGCCCGCGAACTCGGACAGGGTCGGCGGAAACACCATATATTTT. It encodes CASSFLPANSDRVGGNTIYF. The rearrangement links TRBV7-9 to TRBJ1-3; 8 nucleotides match TRBD1. The CDR3 contains 20 residues. Germline CDR1 SEHNR, CDR2 FQNEAQ (reference sequence). V lost 3 bases and J lost 4; bases outside the gene matches: 20.